This is a list of T cell receptor beta chains from one sample in a study of blood T cell repertoires in COVID-19. The method was immunoSEQ multiplex PCR; TCRdb's version includes in-frame clones alone and lacks a portion of them. The sample lists 250,000 to 300,000 clones, roughly nine tenths occurring once. The sequencing input was peripheral blood. The receptors derive from a woman in her twenties or thirties with COVID-19, enrolled during active disease. CDR3s include the opening cysteine and the closing phenylalanine or tryptophan. A D gene is named only where the DNA matches it firmly. Expanded clones are given a class, and other clones once, few, many or no size at all.

d_gene: -; j_gene: TRBJ1-1; v_gene: TRBV5-6; abundance: -; CDR3nt: TGTGCCAGCAGTTACAGCCCGAACACTGAAGCTTTCTTT; CDR3aa: CASSYSPNTEAFF
d_gene: TRBD1; j_gene: TRBJ2-5; v_gene: TRBV10-1; abundance: once; CDR3nt: TGCGCCAGCAGTCCCGGGACAGGGCAAGAGACCCAGTACTTC; CDR3aa: CASSPGTGQETQYF
d_gene: -; j_gene: TRBJ2-3; v_gene: TRBV20-1; abundance: -; CDR3nt: TGCAGTGCTAGTCCGGGATCAGATACGCAGTATTTT; CDR3aa: CSASPGSDTQYF
d_gene: -; j_gene: TRBJ1-1; v_gene: TRBV30; abundance: once; CDR3nt: TGTGCCTGGCAAAAAAGGGGCACTGAAGCTTTCTTT; CDR3aa: CAWQKRGTEAFF
d_gene: TRBD1; j_gene: TRBJ1-2; v_gene: TRBV7-6; abundance: -; CDR3nt: TGTGCCAGCAGCCCAGGGCAGGGGGCGCCTAGCGGCTACACCTTC; CDR3aa: CASSPGQGAPSGYTF
d_gene: TRBD1; j_gene: TRBJ1-1; v_gene: TRBV5-6; abundance: -; CDR3nt: TGTGCCAGCAGCTTGGATTGGGGACAGGAGTCTTTCTTT; CDR3aa: CASSLDWGQESFF
d_gene: -; j_gene: TRBJ1-1; v_gene: TRBV9; abundance: -; CDR3nt: TGTGCCAGCAGCGCCCGCAGACAGAACACTGAAGCTTTCTTT; CDR3aa: CASSARRQNTEAFF
d_gene: -; j_gene: TRBJ2-1; v_gene: TRBV7-9; abundance: -; CDR3nt: TGTGCCAGCAGCATCGATCTAGGAGAGCAGTTCTTC; CDR3aa: CASSIDLGEQFF
d_gene: TRBD2; j_gene: TRBJ2-1; v_gene: TRBV9; abundance: -; CDR3nt: TGTGCCAGCAGCGTAGAACTAGCGGGAATGAATGAGCAGTTCTTC; CDR3aa: CASSVELAGMNEQFF
d_gene: TRBD1; j_gene: TRBJ1-3; v_gene: TRBV7-2; abundance: -; CDR3nt: TGTGCCAGCAGCTTAGGACAGGGCTCTGGAAACACCATATATTTT; CDR3aa: CASSLGQGSGNTIYF
d_gene: -; j_gene: TRBJ2-7; v_gene: TRBV21-1; abundance: -; CDR3nt: TGTGCCAGCAGCAAAGTTGTGGACAGGCAACGGGAATACGAGCAGTACTTC; CDR3aa: CASSKVVDRQREYEQYF
d_gene: -; j_gene: TRBJ1-4; v_gene: TRBV10-3; abundance: -; CDR3nt: TGTGCCATCAGTCAGAATAATGAAAAACTGTTTTTT; CDR3aa: CAISQNNEKLFF
d_gene: TRBD1; j_gene: TRBJ1-5; v_gene: TRBV30; abundance: -; CDR3nt: TGTGCCTGGGGGACAGGGATGGAGGCCCAGCCCCAGCATTTT; CDR3aa: CAWGTGMEAQPQHF
d_gene: TRBD2; j_gene: TRBJ2-3; v_gene: TRBV19; abundance: once; CDR3nt: TGTGCCAGTAGTATGAGGCGGCTAGCGGAAACAGATACGCAGTATTTT; CDR3aa: CASSMRRLAETDTQYF
d_gene: TRBD2; j_gene: TRBJ2-1; v_gene: TRBV5-1; abundance: -; CDR3nt: TGCGCCAGCAGCATTAGCGGGGGAGGGTATGAGCAGTTCTTC; CDR3aa: CASSISGGGYEQFF
d_gene: -; j_gene: TRBJ1-1; v_gene: TRBV18; abundance: -; CDR3nt: TGTGCCAGCTCACTAGAGTTAGAAGCTTTCTTT; CDR3aa: CASSLELEAFF
d_gene: -; j_gene: TRBJ1-6; v_gene: TRBV10-3; abundance: -; CDR3nt: TGTGCCACATCTATTGGGGGGAGTATAAGATCACCCCTCCACTTT; CDR3aa: CATSIGGSIRSPLHF